These T cell receptor beta chains were read from a single sample in a study of blood T cell repertoires in COVID-19. Profiled with immunoSEQ multiplex PCR; TCRdb holds only in-frame clones, not every one. The data contain 200,000 to 300,000 clones, 70% to 90% of them singletons. Sequences were obtained from peripheral blood. These receptors were obtained from a woman between 50 and 59 years old with acute or convalescent COVID-19. Both conserved end residues are part of each CDR3. The D gene is left open where the match is weak. Only part of the rows carry a size: once, few, many, or a class if the clone is expanded.

clone_size: once; d_call: TRBD1; j_call: TRBJ2-3; v_call: TRBV10-3; cdr3_nt: TGTGCCATCAGTGATCCGGACAGGGGTGGCCCAGATACGCAGTATTTT; cdr3_aa: CAISDPDRGGPDTQYF
clone_size: NA; d_call: TRBD2; j_call: TRBJ2-7; v_call: TRBV28; cdr3_nt: TGTGCCAGCAGTTTAATCGCTAGCGGGAGAAGATACGAGCAGTACTTC; cdr3_aa: CASSLIASGRRYEQYF
clone_size: NA; d_call: TRBD1; j_call: TRBJ2-7; v_call: TRBV19; cdr3_nt: TGTGCCAGTAGTATGGGACAGGTCCACGAGCAGTACTTC; cdr3_aa: CASSMGQVHEQYF
clone_size: NA; d_call: NA; j_call: TRBJ1-1; v_call: TRBV7-2; cdr3_nt: TGTGCCAGCAGCTTCTTCGGGGACACTGAAGCTTTCTTT; cdr3_aa: CASSFFGDTEAFF
clone_size: NA; d_call: TRBD2; j_call: TRBJ2-3; v_call: TRBV6-1; cdr3_nt: TGTGCCAGCAGTGAATTTGGACTAGCGGTTGCAGCAGATACGCAGTATTTT; cdr3_aa: CASSEFGLAVAADTQYF
clone_size: few; d_call: NA; j_call: TRBJ2-2; v_call: TRBV5-1; cdr3_nt: TGCGCCAGCAGCTTGGCCGGCGGGGCCGGGGAGCTGTTTTTT; cdr3_aa: CASSLAGGAGELFF
clone_size: NA; d_call: TRBD2; j_call: TRBJ2-7; v_call: TRBV27; cdr3_nt: TGTGCCAGCAGTCCGGGACTAGGGCGATACGAGCAGTACTTC; cdr3_aa: CASSPGLGRYEQYF
clone_size: NA; d_call: TRBD1; j_call: TRBJ1-4; v_call: TRBV5-1; cdr3_nt: TGCGCCAGCAGCTTAAGGGACAGCTTTAATGAAAAACTGTTTTTT; cdr3_aa: CASSLRDSFNEKLFF
clone_size: NA; d_call: NA; j_call: TRBJ2-7; v_call: TRBV15; cdr3_nt: TGTGCCACCAGCAGAGGCGGCACCTCCTACGAGCAGTACTTC; cdr3_aa: CATSRGGTSYEQYF
clone_size: NA; d_call: NA; j_call: TRBJ2-5; v_call: TRBV27; cdr3_nt: TGTGCCAGCAGTTCCCCCAGGGGGGAGGAGACCCAGTACTTC; cdr3_aa: CASSSPRGEETQYF
clone_size: once; d_call: TRBD1; j_call: TRBJ1-2; v_call: TRBV4-2; cdr3_nt: TGTGCCAGCAGCCAAGAAGCAGGGGGTGAAAACTATGGCTACACCTTC; cdr3_aa: CASSQEAGGENYGYTF
clone_size: NA; d_call: NA; j_call: TRBJ2-1; v_call: TRBV2; cdr3_nt: TGTGCCAGCAGTATCTCCGTAGTCAATGAGCAGTTCTTC; cdr3_aa: CASSISVVNEQFF
clone_size: NA; d_call: NA; j_call: TRBJ2-2; v_call: TRBV18; cdr3_nt: TGTGCCAGCTCACAGGACAGAGGGGGCACCGGGGAGCTGTTTTTT; cdr3_aa: CASSQDRGGTGELFF
clone_size: NA; d_call: TRBD1; j_call: TRBJ1-4; v_call: TRBV30; cdr3_nt: TGTGCCTGGAGTGGAAACCCGGGACAGGGGGCGCTTAATGAAAAACTGTTTTTT; cdr3_aa: CAWSGNPGQGALNEKLFF
clone_size: NA; d_call: NA; j_call: TRBJ1-5; v_call: TRBV24-1; cdr3_nt: TGTGCCACCAGTGATCTGGCCGGAGGCGTGAACATGCCCCAGCATTTT; cdr3_aa: CATSDLAGGVNMPQHF
clone_size: NA; d_call: TRBD1; j_call: TRBJ2-7; v_call: TRBV5-5; cdr3_nt: TGTGCCAGCAGCTACCGGGACAGGTCCTACGAGCAGTACTTC; cdr3_aa: CASSYRDRSYEQYF
clone_size: NA; d_call: NA; j_call: TRBJ2-3; v_call: TRBV6-4; cdr3_nt: TGTGCCAGCAGTGACTCTAGACAGGGGGACGAGCGGGAGGGCCTTTTCGCACCAGATACGCAGTATTTT; cdr3_aa: CASSDSRQGDEREGLFAPDTQYF
clone_size: few; d_call: NA; j_call: TRBJ2-2; v_call: TRBV5-4; cdr3_nt: TGTGCCAGCAGCTCTGGACAGATGAACACCGGGGAGCTGTTTTTT; cdr3_aa: CASSSGQMNTGELFF
clone_size: NA; d_call: TRBD1; j_call: TRBJ1-2; v_call: TRBV2; cdr3_nt: TGTGCCAGCAGTGATTGGGGACAGGTAATCGGTGGCTACACCTTC; cdr3_aa: CASSDWGQVIGGYTF
clone_size: NA; d_call: TRBD1; j_call: TRBJ1-6; v_call: TRBV10-3; cdr3_nt: TGTGCCATCAGGAGGGACAGGGGGGAATCACCCCTCCACTTT; cdr3_aa: CAIRRDRGESPLHF
clone_size: NA; d_call: TRBD1; j_call: TRBJ2-7; v_call: TRBV7-2; cdr3_nt: TGTGCCAGCAGCTTAGGACAGGGTGAAGAGCAGTACTTC; cdr3_aa: CASSLGQGEEQYF
clone_size: NA; d_call: NA; j_call: TRBJ2-1; v_call: TRBV4-2; cdr3_nt: TGTGCCAGCAGCCCGTGGACAGTTGGCGATGAGCAGTTCTTC; cdr3_aa: CASSPWTVGDEQFF
clone_size: NA; d_call: TRBD1; j_call: TRBJ1-3; v_call: TRBV29-1; cdr3_nt: TGCAGCGTCCCGGGACAGAAAGCCCCACAGCCAAGCCTCACGCAGCTCTCTGGAAACACCATATATTTT; cdr3_aa: CSVPGQKAPQPSLTQLSGNTIYF
clone_size: NA; d_call: TRBD1; j_call: TRBJ2-1; v_call: TRBV24-1; cdr3_nt: TGTGCCGCCAGACAGGGGGCATCGGGTGAGCAGTTCTTC; cdr3_aa: CAARQGASGEQFF
clone_size: once; d_call: NA; j_call: TRBJ2-7; v_call: TRBV12-3/TRBV12-4; cdr3_nt: TGTGCCAGCAGCCGAACTTACGAGCAGTACTTC; cdr3_aa: CASSRTYEQYF
clone_size: NA; d_call: TRBD2; j_call: TRBJ2-7; v_call: TRBV19; cdr3_nt: TGTGCCAGTAGTATTGCTAGCGGAGGCTACGAGCAGTACTTC; cdr3_aa: CASSIASGGYEQYF
clone_size: NA; d_call: NA; j_call: TRBJ2-7; v_call: TRBV19; cdr3_nt: TGTGCCAGTAGTCCGGGTAGGGGCGTCGGGTCCTACGAGCAGTACTTC; cdr3_aa: CASSPGRGVGSYEQYF
clone_size: once; d_call: TRBD2; j_call: TRBJ2-1; v_call: TRBV7-3; cdr3_nt: TGTGCCAGCAGCCCCGGGACTAAGGTTGCGGGTGAGCAGTTCTTC; cdr3_aa: CASSPGTKVAGEQFF
clone_size: NA; d_call: TRBD2; j_call: TRBJ2-1; v_call: TRBV15; cdr3_nt: TGTGCCACCAGCAGGGCCTCGGGGGGGCAGTTCTTC; cdr3_aa: CATSRASGGQFF
clone_size: NA; d_call: TRBD2; j_call: TRBJ2-2; v_call: TRBV16; cdr3_nt: TGTGCCAGCAGCCAATTCGGGAGGGCGAACACCGGGGAGCTGTTTTTT; cdr3_aa: CASSQFGRANTGELFF
clone_size: NA; d_call: NA; j_call: TRBJ2-1; v_call: TRBV9; cdr3_nt: TGTGCCAGCAACGGTTACCCTTTTTACAATGAGCAGTTCTTC; cdr3_aa: CASNGYPFYNEQFF
clone_size: NA; d_call: NA; j_call: TRBJ2-2; v_call: TRBV7-9; cdr3_nt: TGTGCCAGCAGCTCAGAAACCGGGGAGCTGTTTTTT; cdr3_aa: CASSSETGELFF
clone_size: NA; d_call: TRBD2; j_call: TRBJ2-5; v_call: TRBV13; cdr3_nt: TGTGCCAGCAGCTTGTTCCTAGCGGGAGGGAACCAAGAGACCCAGTACTTC; cdr3_aa: CASSLFLAGGNQETQYF
clone_size: few; d_call: TRBD1; j_call: TRBJ2-7; v_call: TRBV6-7; cdr3_nt: TGTGCCAGGGACAGGGTACACGAGCAGTACTTC; cdr3_aa: CARDRVHEQYF
clone_size: NA; d_call: NA; j_call: TRBJ2-2; v_call: TRBV29-1; cdr3_nt: TGCAGCGTTGGGGGCGGGGACGGGAATCTGTTTTTT; cdr3_aa: CSVGGGDGNLFF
clone_size: NA; d_call: NA; j_call: TRBJ2-1; v_call: TRBV7-2; cdr3_nt: TGTGCCAGCAGCTTAGGGCCCGTTGGACTCCTCAATGAGCAGTTCTTC; cdr3_aa: CASSLGPVGLLNEQFF
clone_size: once; d_call: TRBD2; j_call: TRBJ2-5; v_call: TRBV9; cdr3_nt: TGTGCCAGCAGCGTAGGACTAGCGGCCCGAGTGAAAGAGACCCAGTACTTC; cdr3_aa: CASSVGLAARVKETQYF
clone_size: NA; d_call: NA; j_call: TRBJ1-1; v_call: TRBV6-6; cdr3_nt: TGTGCCAGCAAGACGGGGAACACTGAAGCTTTCTTT; cdr3_aa: CASKTGNTEAFF
clone_size: NA; d_call: TRBD2; j_call: TRBJ2-1; v_call: TRBV9; cdr3_nt: TGTGCCAGCAGCGTAGTTAGCGGGAGTACGTACAATGAGCAGTTCTTC; cdr3_aa: CASSVVSGSTYNEQFF
clone_size: NA; d_call: NA; j_call: TRBJ1-3; v_call: TRBV11-1; cdr3_nt: TGTGCCAGCAGCCCGACAGGCACCATCTCTGGAAACACCATATATTTT; cdr3_aa: CASSPTGTISGNTIYF
clone_size: many; d_call: TRBD1; j_call: TRBJ2-7; v_call: TRBV5-1; cdr3_nt: TGCGCCAGCAGCTTGGGTCAGACAGGGGACGAGCAGTACTTC; cdr3_aa: CASSLGQTGDEQYF
clone_size: NA; d_call: NA; j_call: TRBJ1-4; v_call: TRBV18; cdr3_nt: TGTGCCAGCTCACCCGCCACGGGAGGAGGGAATGAAAAACTGTTTTTT; cdr3_aa: CASSPATGGGNEKLFF
clone_size: NA; d_call: TRBD1; j_call: TRBJ1-6; v_call: TRBV5-4; cdr3_nt: TGTGCCAGCAGCTTAACAGGGGTTGTCGGCTCCTATAATTCACCCCTCCACTTT; cdr3_aa: CASSLTGVVGSYNSPLHF
clone_size: NA; d_call: NA; j_call: TRBJ2-2; v_call: TRBV9; cdr3_nt: TGTGCCAGCAGCGTAACTAGCTCTATCACCGGGGAGCTGTTTTTT; cdr3_aa: CASSVTSSITGELFF